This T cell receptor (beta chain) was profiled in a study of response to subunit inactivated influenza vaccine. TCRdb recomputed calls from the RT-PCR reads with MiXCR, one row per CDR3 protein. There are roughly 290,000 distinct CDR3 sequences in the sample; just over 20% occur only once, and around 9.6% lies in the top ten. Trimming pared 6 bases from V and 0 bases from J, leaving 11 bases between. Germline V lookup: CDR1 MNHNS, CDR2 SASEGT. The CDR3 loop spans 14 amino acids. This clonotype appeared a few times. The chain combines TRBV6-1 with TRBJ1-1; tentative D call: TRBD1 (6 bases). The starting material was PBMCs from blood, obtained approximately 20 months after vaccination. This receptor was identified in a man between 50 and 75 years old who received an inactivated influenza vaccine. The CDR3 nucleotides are TGTGCCAGCAGACCCGGGACATTGAACACTGAAGCTTTCTTT. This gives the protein CASRPGTLNTEAFF.